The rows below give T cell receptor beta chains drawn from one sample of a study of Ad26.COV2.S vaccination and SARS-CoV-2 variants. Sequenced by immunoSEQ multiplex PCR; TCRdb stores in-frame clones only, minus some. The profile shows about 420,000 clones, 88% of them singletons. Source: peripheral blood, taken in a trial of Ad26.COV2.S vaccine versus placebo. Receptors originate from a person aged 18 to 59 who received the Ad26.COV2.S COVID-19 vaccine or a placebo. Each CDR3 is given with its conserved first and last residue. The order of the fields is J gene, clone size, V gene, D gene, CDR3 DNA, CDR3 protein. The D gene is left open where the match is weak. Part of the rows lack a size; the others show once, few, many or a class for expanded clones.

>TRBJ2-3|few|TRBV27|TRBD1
TGTGCCAGCAGTCTCCAGGGGGCCTCAGATACGCAGTATTTT
CASSLQGASDTQYF
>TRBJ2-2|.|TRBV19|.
TGTGCCACCGAGAACACCGGGGAGCTGTTTTTT
CATENTGELFF
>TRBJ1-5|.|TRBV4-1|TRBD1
TGCGCCAGCAGCCAGGGGGACAGGGAGATTGGTCAGCCCCAGCATTTT
CASSQGDREIGQPQHF
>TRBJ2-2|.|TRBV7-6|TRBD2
TGTGCCAGCAGCTTAGGCGGGGGGGCAATCACCGGGGAGCTGTTTTTT
CASSLGGGAITGELFF
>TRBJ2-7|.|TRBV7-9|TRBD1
TGTGCCAGCAGCTTTCCTCAGGGGGCGCAAAGAGGATACGAGCAGTACTTC
CASSFPQGAQRGYEQYF
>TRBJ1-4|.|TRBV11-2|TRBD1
TGTGCCAGCAGCTCAGACGACAGGGGAGTAGTTGAAAAACTGTTTTTT
CASSSDDRGVVEKLFF
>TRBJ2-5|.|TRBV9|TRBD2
TGTGCCAGCAGCGTATGGGGACTAGCCCGGGAGACCCAGTACTTC
CASSVWGLARETQYF
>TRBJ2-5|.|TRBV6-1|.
TGTGCCAGCAGTGAATATAGGGAAGAGACCCAGTACTTC
CASSEYREETQYF
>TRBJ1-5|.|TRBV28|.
TGTGCCAGCAGTTTTGGGCCCCCACGGACAGCGACTAGCAATCAGCCCCAGCATTTT
CASSFGPPRTATSNQPQHF
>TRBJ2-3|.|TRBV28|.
TGTGCCAGCAGTTCTCACTCGGGCACAGATACGCAGTATTTT
CASSSHSGTDTQYF
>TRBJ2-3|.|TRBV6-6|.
TGTGCCAGCGGAGAGTGGAGCGATACGCAGTATTTT
CASGEWSDTQYF
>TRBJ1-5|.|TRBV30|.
TGTGCCTGGACCAGGGACAGCAATCAGCCCCAGCATTTT
CAWTRDSNQPQHF
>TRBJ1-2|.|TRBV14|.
TGTGCCAGCAGCCCTCGGGACACCGTCTATGGCTACACCTTC
CASSPRDTVYGYTF
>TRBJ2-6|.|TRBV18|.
TGTGCCAGCTCCGGGACACCCTCTGGGGCCAACGTCCTGACTTTC
CASSGTPSGANVLTF
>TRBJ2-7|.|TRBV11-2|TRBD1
TGTGCCAGCAGCTTAGAAGCGACAGGGTCCTACGAGCAGTACTTC
CASSLEATGSYEQYF
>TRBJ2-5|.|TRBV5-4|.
TGTGCCAGCAGCTTGACGTGGGGAGGAGAAGAGACCCAGTACTTC
CASSLTWGGEETQYF
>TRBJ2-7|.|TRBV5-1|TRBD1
TGCGCCAGCAGCTTGAGAAGGGGGCTCGACGAGCAGTACTTC
CASSLRRGLDEQYF
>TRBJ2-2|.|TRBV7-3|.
TGTGCCAGCAGCTTAAGTGGAAACACCGGGGAGCTGTTTTTT
CASSLSGNTGELFF
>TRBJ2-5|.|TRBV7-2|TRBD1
TGTGCCAGCGGCACCAACCCGGGACAGGGAGAGACCCAGTACTTC
CASGTNPGQGETQYF
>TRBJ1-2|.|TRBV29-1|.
TGCAGCGTTGAGAGGGCAGATTATGGCTACACCTTC
CSVERADYGYTF
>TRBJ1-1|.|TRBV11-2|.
TGTGCCAGCAGCTTATCATTCAACACTGAAGCTTTCTTT
CASSLSFNTEAFF
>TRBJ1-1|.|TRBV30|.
TGTGCCTGGGAAGGGGATGAAGACACTGAAGCTTTCTTT
CAWEGDEDTEAFF
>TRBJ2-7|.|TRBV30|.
TGTGCCTGGAGCGGGACCTACGAGCAGTACTTC
CAWSGTYEQYF
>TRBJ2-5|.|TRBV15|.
TGTGCCACCAGCAGCTTCTCCTCCCGAGGGCAAGAGACCCAGTACTTC
CATSSFSSRGQETQYF
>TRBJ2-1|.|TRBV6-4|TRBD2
TGTGCCAGCAGTCCCGATCGACTAGCGGGGGTCGGGAGGTCCTACAATGAGCAGTTCTTC
CASSPDRLAGVGRSYNEQFF
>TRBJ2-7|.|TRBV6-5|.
TGTGCCAGCAGTATCGACCCCCAGAGGGAGCAGTACTTC
CASSIDPQREQYF
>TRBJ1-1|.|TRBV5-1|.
TGCGCCAGCAGCCCCCGACAGGCTCAGAACACTGAAGCTTTCTTT
CASSPRQAQNTEAFF
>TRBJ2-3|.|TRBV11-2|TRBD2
TGTGCCAGCAATCCCCCGGTCCTAGCGGCACTCAGCACAGATACGCAGTATTTT
CASNPPVLAALSTDTQYF
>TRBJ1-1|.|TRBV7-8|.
TGTGCCAGCAGCTTAGAAGAGGGGAACACTGAAGCTTTCTTT
CASSLEEGNTEAFF
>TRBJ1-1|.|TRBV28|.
TGTGCCAGCAGCTACGGGAGCACTGAAGCTTTCTTT
CASSYGSTEAFF
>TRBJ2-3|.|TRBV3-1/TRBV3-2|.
TGTGCCTCGGACCAGGGGCTAGCGGCCACAGATACGCAGTATTTT
CASDQGLAATDTQYF
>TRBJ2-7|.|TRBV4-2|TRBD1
TGTGCCAGCAGTCCAAGACAGGGCCGCGAGCAGTACTTC
CASSPRQGREQYF
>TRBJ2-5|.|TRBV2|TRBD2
TGTGCCAGCAGTGAACAAGCGGGGGGGCCAGAGACCCAGTACTTC
CASSEQAGGPETQYF
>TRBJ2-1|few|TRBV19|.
TGTGCCACAGGCAGGAATGAGCAGTTCTTC
CATGRNEQFF
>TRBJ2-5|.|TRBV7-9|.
TGTGCCAGCAGCCCCGATATGGGAAAGGCGGAGACCCAGTACTTC
CASSPDMGKAETQYF
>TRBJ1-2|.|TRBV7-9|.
TGTGCCAGCAGCCCTACCCCGTGGCAGGGGAAGAACTATGGCTACACCTTC
CASSPTPWQGKNYGYTF
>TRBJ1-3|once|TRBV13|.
TGTGCCAGCAGCGAAGACAGAAGCTCTGGAAACACCATATATTTT
CASSEDRSSGNTIYF
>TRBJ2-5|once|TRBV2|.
TGTGCCAGCAGTGAGGAAGAGACCCAGTACTTC
CASSEEETQYF
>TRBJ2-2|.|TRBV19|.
TGTGCCAGTAGTATAACTGGAAACACCGGGGAGCTGTTTTTT
CASSITGNTGELFF
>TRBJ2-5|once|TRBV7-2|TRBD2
TGTGCCAGCAGCTCGGGACTAGCGGGTGAGACCCAGTACTTC
CASSSGLAGETQYF
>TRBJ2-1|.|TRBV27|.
TGTGCCAGCAGTGGATTAGCTTACAATGAGCAGTTCTTC
CASSGLAYNEQFF
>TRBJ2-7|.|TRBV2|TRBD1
TGTGCCAGCAGTGAAGTACTGGGGACAGGGATCTTCTACGAGCAGTACTTC
CASSEVLGTGIFYEQYF
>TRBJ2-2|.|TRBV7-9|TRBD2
TGTGCCAGCAGCTTAGAAACTAGCGGGGTCACCGGGGAGCTGTTTTTT
CASSLETSGVTGELFF
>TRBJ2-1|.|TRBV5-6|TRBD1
TGTGCCAGCAGCCCGGGAACGGGGACAGTTTACAATGAGCAGTTCTTC
CASSPGTGTVYNEQFF
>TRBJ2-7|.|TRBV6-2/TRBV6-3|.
TGTGCCAGCAGTTACAACCCAGGGGTCGAGCAGTACTTC
CASSYNPGVEQYF
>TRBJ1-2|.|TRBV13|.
TGTGCCAGCAGCTCGGGACGGATCATAAACTATGGCTACACCTTC
CASSSGRIINYGYTF
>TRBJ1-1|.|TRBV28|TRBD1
TGTGCCAGCAGATACCTGCAGGGGGACACTGAAGCTTTCTTT
CASRYLQGDTEAFF
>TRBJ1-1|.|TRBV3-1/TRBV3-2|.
TGTGCCAGCAGCCGGAGGTTGGGGAACACTGAAGCTTTCTTT
CASSRRLGNTEAFF
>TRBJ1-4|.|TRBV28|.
TGTGCCAGCAGTCCCAACCAGTGGGGGAGGGGTGAAAAACTGTTTTTT
CASSPNQWGRGEKLFF
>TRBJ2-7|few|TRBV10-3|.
TGTGCCATCAGTGCTGCCTCCTACGAGCAGTACTTC
CAISAASYEQYF
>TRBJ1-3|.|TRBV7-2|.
TGTGCCAGCAGCGGGGACTTCCTCACCGGAAACACCATATATTTT
CASSGDFLTGNTIYF
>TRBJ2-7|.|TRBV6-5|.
TGTGCCAGCAGTTACGCCCGAGGGTCCTACGAGCAGTACTTC
CASSYARGSYEQYF
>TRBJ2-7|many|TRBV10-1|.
TGCGCCAGCAGTAACGATACTCCCCGGTACTTTAGCGTCTACGAGCAGTACTTC
CASSNDTPRYFSVYEQYF
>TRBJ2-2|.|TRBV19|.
TGTGCCAGTAGTATAATCCCAGGGATGGGCACCGGGGAGCTGTTTTTT
CASSIIPGMGTGELFF
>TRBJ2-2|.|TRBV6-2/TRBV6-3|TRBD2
TGTGCCAGCAGTTATACCTTTGCGGGGGGGAACACGAACACCGGGGAGCTGTTTTTT
CASSYTFAGGNTNTGELFF
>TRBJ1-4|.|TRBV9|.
TGTGCCAGCAGCGTGTCCGCAACTAATGAAAAACTGTTTTTT
CASSVSATNEKLFF
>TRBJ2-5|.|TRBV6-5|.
TGTGCCAGCAGTACCATATATCGGCGGGAGACCCAGTACTTC
CASSTIYRRETQYF
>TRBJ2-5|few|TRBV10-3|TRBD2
TGTGCCATCAGCCGCAGCCGGGACCGCGGGGGAGAGACCCAGTACTTC
CAISRSRDRGGETQYF
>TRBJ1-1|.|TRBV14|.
TGTGCCAGCAGCCTTCGACAGAACACTGAAGCTTTCTTT
CASSLRQNTEAFF